The next 3 T cell receptor beta chains were all read from a single sample in a study of breast tumors, draining lymph nodes, adjacent tissues. Breast cancer patients provided tissue from their axillary draining lymph nodes. MiXCR, applied by TCRdb to the multiplex PCR reads, yields one record per CDR3 protein. Of over 200,000 distinct CDR3 sequences listed, about a third are singletons. The sequenced sample consisted of axillary lymph node tissue. Source of these receptors: a female donor with breast cancer. Some clones in this sample may be carry-over from other donors' samples.

In the case of this clonotype: The DNA is omitted, as the CDR3 cannot be located on it reliably, and the CDR3 follows TCRdb's listing. The CDR3 loop is CASGSGTPCEQYFGSWELFF. This chain uses TRBV7-9 with TRBJ2-2; TRBD2 reflects the table's D call only, with no check against the DNA. The CDR3 sequence runs 20 residues, both termini included. CDR1 is SEHNR and CDR2 is FQNEAQ in the germline V gene (reference sequence).

To note about this clonotype: The junction does not match germline at one end; this may be a read error. The J gene is TRBJ1-6, the V gene TRBV25-1, with no clear D. Per germline, CDR1 MGHDK and CDR2 SYGVNS. The CDR3 runs to 15 residues. CDR3 protein: CASSQEAFYNSPLHF. The CDR3 coding sequence is TGCGCCAGCAGCCAAGAGGCCTTCTATAATTCACCCCTCCACTTT.

This clonotype was recorded many times. The chain employs TRBV20-1 and TRBJ2-1; D gene uncertain. This CDR3 has 14 residues. CDR1 and CDR2 (germline): DFQATT, SNEGSKA (reference sequence). The V end was cut by 3 bases, the J end by 2 bases, with 11 bases between. CDR3 loop: CSASLGQAYNEQFF. CDR3 DNA: TGCAGTGCTAGTTTAGGGCAAGCCTACAATGAGCAGTTCTTC.